Shown below are 20 T cell receptor beta chains from a single sample sequenced in a study of cytomegalovirus exposure and HLA in healthy donors. Generated by immunoSEQ multiplex PCR, the TCRdb table keeps only in-frame clones and is missing some. Here the sample spans about 150,000 clones, approximately 80% being singletons. Sample: PBMCs. The receptors stem from a man younger than 45 in good health and CMV-seropositive.

The chain uses TRBV2 and TRBJ1-1; 7 bases are a match to TRBD1. This CDR3 has 13 residues. The germline V gene has CDR1 SNHLY and CDR2 FYNNEI. J lost 1 base, V lost 6 bases, and 2 bases had no gene match. The CDR3 DNA reads TGTGCCAGCAGCCGGACAGGGAACACTGAAGCTTTCTTT. Its translation is CASSRTGNTEAFF.

This chain uses TRBV6-1 with TRBJ2-7, with no clear D. The V end lost 1 base, the J end lost 4 bases, and 14 bases lay between the germline ends. CDR1 and CDR2 (germline): MNHNS, SASEGT. The CDR3 spans 15 residues. CDR3 loop: CASSEGWAGMYEQYF. The CDR3 DNA reads as TGTGCCAGCAGTGAAGGGTGGGCCGGTATGTACGAGCAGTACTTC.

This chain uses TRBV18 with TRBJ1-1, with 9 bases that match TRBD1. With V trimmed by 2 bases and J by 4 bases, 8 bases remained unmatched. Germline CDR1 and CDR2: KGHSH and LQKENI. CDR3 length: 16 residues. The CDR3 DNA reads as TGTGCCAGCTCACCAATGGACAGGGGTGCGGTCACTGAAGCTTTCTTT. The encoded protein is CASSPMDRGAVTEAFF.

The J gene is TRBJ2-5, the V gene TRBV5-1; TRBD2 agrees at 8 bases. The CDR3 is 16 residues long. The junction had 4 bases not matched to a gene; V was cut back by 0 bases and J by 0 bases. Germline CDR1 reads SGHRS; CDR2 reads YFSETQ. CDR3 region: CASSLAARGDQETQYF. The CDR3, as DNA: TGCGCCAGCAGCTTGGCGGCGCGGGGGGACCAAGAGACCCAGTACTTC.

This chain joins TRBV2 and TRBJ1-6; 7 nucleotides match TRBD1. Unmatched junction bases numbered 11, after V lost 5 bases and J lost 7 bases. Germline V gene sequence: CDR1 SNHLY, CDR2 FYNNEI. This CDR3 contains 16 residues. CDR3 in amino acids: CASSLRTGGGNSPLHF. The CDR3 DNA reads as TGTGCCAGCAGTCTTAGGACAGGAGGGGGGAATTCACCCCTCCACTTT.

The gene calls are TRBV9 and TRBJ1-2, with TRBD1 matching 7 bases. CDR3 length: 14 amino acids. Germline CDR1 reads SGDLS; CDR2 reads YYNGEE. After removal of 4 bases from V and 4 bases from J, the junction contained 7 bases not matched to a gene. CDR3 bases: TGTGCCAGCAGCCCAGTGGGACAGACCTATGGCTACACCTTC. Protein product: CASSPVGQTYGYTF.

The V gene is TRBV7-3, the J gene TRBJ2-2; TRBD2 matches 15 bases. V shed 5 bases and J 7 bases; nucleotides not matched to a gene: 2. The germline CDR1 and CDR2 sequences are SGHTA and FQGTGA. The CDR3 is 15 amino acids. This CDR3 reads CASSPGLAGGGELFF. Written as DNA, the CDR3 is TGTGCCAGCAGCCCGGGACTAGCGGGAGGCGGGGAGCTGTTTTTT. The full variable domain, with the rest looked up from reference TRBV7-3 and TRBJ2-2, is GAGVSQTPSNKVTEKGKYVELRCDPISGHTALYWYRQSLGQGPEFLIYFQGTGAADDSGLPNDRFFAVRPEGSVSTLKIQRTERGDSAVYLCASSPGLAGGGELFFGEGSRLTVL.

The V call is TRBV5-1, the J call TRBJ2-1, with 13 bases that match TRBD2. The CDR3 loop spans 14 amino acids. Germline CDR1 reads SGHRS; CDR2 reads YFSETQ. Trimming at V came to 3 bases and at J to 7 bases, leaving 1 base not matched to a gene. The CDR3 DNA reads TGCGCCAGCAGCTCGGGACTAGCGGGGAATGAGCAGTTCTTC. Its protein product is CASSSGLAGNEQFF.

The chain joins TRBV30 to TRBJ1-1; D may be TRBD1 (5 bases). Trimming removed 6 bases from V and 5 bases from J, with 16 bases in between. This CDR3 has 13 amino acids. Germline V gene sequence: CDR1 GTSNPN, CDR2 SVGIG (reference sequence). The CDR3 DNA is TGTGCCTGCCCAGCGGGGAAGGGGACTGAAGCTTTCTTT. Translating gives CACPAGKGTEAFF. Full variable domain (outside the CDR3, taken from reference TRBV30 and TRBJ1-1): SQTIHQWPATLVQPVGSPLSLECTVEGTSNPNLYWYRQAAGRGLQLLFYSVGIGQISSEVPQNLSASRPQDRQFILSSKKLLLSDSGFYLCACPAGKGTEAFFGQGTRLTVV.

V is TRBV7-2 and J is TRBJ2-3; D is uncertain. With 4 bases removed from V and 2 bases from J, the gap between germline ends came to 4 bases. The CDR3 spans 12 residues. Per the germline V gene, CDR1 is SGHTA and CDR2 is FQGNSA. Written as DNA, the CDR3 is TGTGCCAGCAGCTACTTCACAGATACGCAGTATTTT. As protein: CASSYFTDTQYF.

The chain couples TRBV7-9 to TRBJ1-1; tentative D call: TRBD1 (6 bases). Trimming removed 5 bases from V and 2 bases from J, with 12 bases in between. The CDR3 spans 14 residues. Looked up from germline, CDR1 is SEHNR and CDR2 is FQNEAQ (reference sequence). Written as DNA, the CDR3 is TGTGCCAGCAGCCTACAGGGATTTAACACTGAAGCTTTCTTT. Protein: CASSLQGFNTEAFF. The full variable domain, with the rest looked up from reference TRBV7-9 and TRBJ1-1, is DTGVSQNPRHKITKRGQNVTFRCDPISEHNRLYWYRQTLGQGPEFLTYFQNEAQLEKSRLLSDRFSAERPKGSFSTLEIQRTEQGDSAMYLCASSLQGFNTEAFFGQGTRLTVV.

This clone was detected once. Additional DNA sequences in this sample encode the identical CDR3. V is TRBV7-2 and J is TRBJ1-2; 8 bases match TRBD1. Looked up from germline, CDR1 is SGHTA and CDR2 is FQGNSA. J gave up 7 bases and V 4 bases, and 2 bases lay outside the gene matches. The CDR3 loop spans 12 amino acids. The CDR3 region has the DNA TGTGCCAGCAGCTCCGACAGGGGTGGCTACACCTTC. Protein: CASSSDRGGYTF.

The J gene is TRBJ2-5, the V gene TRBV2; D remains unclear. CDR1 is SNHLY and CDR2 is FYNNEI in the germline V gene. This CDR3 contains 14 residues. The CDR3 bases are TGTGCTACCTCCATCAGTCAGTACCAAGAGACCCAGTACTTC. This gives the protein CATSISQYQETQYF.

This chain links TRBV7-9 with TRBJ2-7; TRBD1 agrees at 8 bases. This CDR3 is 15 amino acids long. Germline assignment: CDR1 SEHNR and CDR2 FQNEAQ (reference sequence). V shed 4 bases, J shed 1 base, and the junction held 6 bases outside the gene matches. CDR3 in amino acids: CASSSWDRLSYEQYF. For the CDR3, the DNA is TGTGCCAGCAGCTCCTGGGACAGGTTATCCTACGAGCAGTACTTC.

V gene TRBV28 combines with J gene TRBJ2-7; D is perhaps TRBD1 (5 bases). The V and J ends lost 2 bases and 0 bases respectively, with 14 bases between them. Germline V gene data show CDR1 as MDHEN and CDR2 as SYDVKM. CDR3 length equals 16 residues. The CDR3: CASSLGKQVSSYEQYF. In nucleotides, the CDR3 is TGTGCCAGCAGTTTAGGGAAACAGGTTAGCTCCTACGAGCAGTACTTC.

This clone was observed once. This chain links TRBV5-6 with TRBJ2-7, with a possible D match to TRBD1 (6 bases). Germline CDR1 SGHDT, CDR2 YYEEEE. The CDR3 totals 14 residues. V was pared by 2 bases and J by 3 bases, with 12 bases between. The CDR3 spells CASSLQGRYYEQYF. CDR3 DNA sequence: TGTGCCAGCAGCTTACAGGGACGGTACTACGAGCAGTACTTC.

The chain carries TRBV5-1 and TRBJ2-7; 11 bases match TRBD1. Germline CDR1 SGHRS, CDR2 YFSETQ. The CDR3 length is 14 residues. J gave up 5 bases and V 2 bases, and 3 bases lay outside the gene matches. The CDR3 DNA reads TGCGCCAGCAGCTTTGGACAGGGGGCAGACGAGCAGTACTTC. Protein sequence: CASSFGQGADEQYF. The variable domain in full, with the rest retrieved from reference TRBV5-1 and TRBJ2-7, is KAGVTQTPRYLIKTRGQQVTLSCSPISGHRSVSWYQQTPGQGLQFLFEYFSETQRNKGNFPGRFSGRQFSNSRSEMNVSTLELGDSALYLCASSFGQGADEQYFGPGTRLTVT.

This clone was seen more than once but under ten times. The rearrangement uses TRBV23-1 and TRBJ1-2; D ambiguous. TRBV23-1 falls under the ORF class, with uncertain function. Trimming took off 4 bases at V and 8 bases at J, with 8 bases between the two ends. The CDR3 has 11 amino acids. DNA for the CDR3: TGCGCCAGCAGTCTAAATCTGGGCTACACCTTC. Protein product: CASSLNLGYTF.

J is TRBJ2-1 and V is TRBV6-5; 16 nucleotides line up with TRBD2. Germline trimming cut 5 bases from V and 15 bases from J; bases unmatched to any gene: 1. The CDR3 totals 12 residues. Germline V CDR1 and CDR2: MNHEY, SVGAGI. The CDR3 DNA reads as TGTGCCAGCAGTGGGACTAGCGGGAGGGGGTTCTTC. It translates to CASSGTSGRGFF.

The chain carries TRBV14 and TRBJ1-2; no clear D gene. The CDR3 is 13 amino acids. Trimming removed 2 bases from V and 3 bases from J, with 7 bases in between. CDR1 is SGHDN, CDR2 FVKESK, per germline. The CDR3 bases are TGTGCCAGCAGCCAACAAGAGTACTATGGCTACACCTTC. Its protein product is CASSQQEYYGYTF. The variable domain in full, with the rest retrieved from reference TRBV14 and TRBJ1-2, is EAGVTQFPSHSVIEKGQTVTLRCDPISGHDNLYWYRRVMGKEIKFLLHFVKESKQDESGMPNNRFLAERTGGTYSTLKVQPAELEDSGVYFCASSQQEYYGYTFGSGTRLTVV.